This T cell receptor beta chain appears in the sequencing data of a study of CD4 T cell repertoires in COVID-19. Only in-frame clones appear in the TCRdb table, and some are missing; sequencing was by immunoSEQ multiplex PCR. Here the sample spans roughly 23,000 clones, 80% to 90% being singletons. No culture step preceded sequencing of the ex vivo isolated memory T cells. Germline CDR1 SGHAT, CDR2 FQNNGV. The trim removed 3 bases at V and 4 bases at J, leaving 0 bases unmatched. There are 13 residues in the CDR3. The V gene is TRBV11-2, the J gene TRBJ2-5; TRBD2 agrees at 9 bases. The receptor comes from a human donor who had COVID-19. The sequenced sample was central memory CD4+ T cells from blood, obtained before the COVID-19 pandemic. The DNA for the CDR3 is TGTGCCAGCAGCTTTAGCGGGAGAGAGACCCAGTACTTC. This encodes CASSFSGRETQYF.